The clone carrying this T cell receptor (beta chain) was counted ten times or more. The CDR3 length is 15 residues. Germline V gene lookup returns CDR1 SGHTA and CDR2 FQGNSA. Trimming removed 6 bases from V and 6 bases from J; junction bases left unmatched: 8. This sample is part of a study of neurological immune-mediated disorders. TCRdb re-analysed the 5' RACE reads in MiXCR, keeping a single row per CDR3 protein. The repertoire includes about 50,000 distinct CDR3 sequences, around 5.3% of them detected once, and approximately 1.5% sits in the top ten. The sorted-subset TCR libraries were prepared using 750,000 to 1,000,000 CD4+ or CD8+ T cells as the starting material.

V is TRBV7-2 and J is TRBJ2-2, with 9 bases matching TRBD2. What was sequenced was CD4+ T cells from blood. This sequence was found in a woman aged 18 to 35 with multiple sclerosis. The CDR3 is CASSVDSGRAGELFF. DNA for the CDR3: TGTGCCAGCAGTGTTGATAGCGGGAGAGCCGGGGAGCTGTTTTTT.